This T cell receptor (beta chain) was recovered during a study of identical twins. One entry per CDR3 protein, called by TCRdb with MiXCR from the 5' RACE reads. The data show around 300,000 distinct CDR3 sequences, approximately 8% seen once. The V end lost 0 bases, the J end lost 8 bases, and 14 bases lay between the germline ends. CDR1 is DFQATT, CDR2 SNEGSKA, per germline (reference sequence). The CDR3 has 14 amino acids. The sample was also reused in another study, on yellow fever vaccine responses in identical twins.

The specimen was memory (CD45RO+) T cells sorted from blood. The sequence came from a young woman in good health. This rearrangement joins TRBV20-1 to TRBJ2-1; unclear D gene. Here the CDR3 DNA reads TGCAGTGCTAGAGAGGGGTCTTTTGGGGATGAGCAGTTCTTC. Translated: CSAREGSFGDEQFF.